This T cell receptor (beta chain) was captured in a study of T cell repertoires in ileal Crohn's disease. Study at large: Operated complications were stricturing disease (approximately 61%) and penetrating disease (39%).

With 4 bases clipped from V and 7 bases from J, the junction kept 9 bases outside the gene matches. This CDR3 has 16 residues. The sample holds one count of this clone. Measured with immunoSEQ multiplex PCR; TCRdb has only the in-frame clones, and not every one. This table has thousands of clones, almost 80% appearing once. Sequenced material: ileal tissue. The V and J genes are TRBV6-7 and TRBJ2-2; 10 bases line up with TRBD2. TRBV6-7 is given ORF status, its function remaining uncertain. The sequence derives from an adult with Crohn's disease. The CDR3 nucleotides are TGTGCCAGCAGTTGGGCCGGGACTAGCGAAGGCGGGGAGCTGTTTTTT. Its protein product is CASSWAGTSEGGELFF.